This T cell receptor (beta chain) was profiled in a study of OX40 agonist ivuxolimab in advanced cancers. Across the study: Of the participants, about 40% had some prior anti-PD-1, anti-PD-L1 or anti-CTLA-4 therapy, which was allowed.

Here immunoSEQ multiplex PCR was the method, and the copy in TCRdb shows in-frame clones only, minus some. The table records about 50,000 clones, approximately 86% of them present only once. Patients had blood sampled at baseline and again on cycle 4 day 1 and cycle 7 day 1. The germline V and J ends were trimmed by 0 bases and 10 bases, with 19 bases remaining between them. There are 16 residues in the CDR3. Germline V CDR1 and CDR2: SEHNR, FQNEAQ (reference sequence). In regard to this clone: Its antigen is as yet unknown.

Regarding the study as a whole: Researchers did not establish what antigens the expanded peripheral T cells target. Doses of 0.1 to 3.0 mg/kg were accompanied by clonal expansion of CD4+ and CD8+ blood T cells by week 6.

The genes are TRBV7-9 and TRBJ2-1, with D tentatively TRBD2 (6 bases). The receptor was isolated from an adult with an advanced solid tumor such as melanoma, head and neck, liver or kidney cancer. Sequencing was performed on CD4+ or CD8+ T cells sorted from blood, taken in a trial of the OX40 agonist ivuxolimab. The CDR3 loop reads CASSLAGGEVRGEQFF. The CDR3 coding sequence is TGTGCCAGCAGCTTAGCTGGCGGAGAGGTTCGGGGGGAGCAGTTCTTC.